The rows below give T cell receptor beta chains drawn from one sample of a study of OX40 agonist ivuxolimab in advanced cancers. Sequencing used immunoSEQ multiplex PCR; TCRdb keeps in-frame clones, though not all of them. This sample has some 49,000 clones, with roughly 79% found just once. The material was CD4+ or CD8+ T cells sorted from blood, obtained in a trial of the OX40 agonist ivuxolimab. The source is an adult with an advanced solid tumor such as melanoma, head and neck, liver or kidney cancer. Both conserved end residues are part of each CDR3. The order of the fields is V gene, D gene, clone size, J gene, CDR3 protein, CDR3 DNA. D genes are given only for firm matches. Some rows mark clone size as missing; the rest say once, few, many or name a class of expanded clone.

TRBV30,-,-,TRBJ1-5,CAWSVLGNSNQPQHF,TGTGCCTGGAGTGTCCTCGGGAATAGCAATCAGCCCCAGCATTTT
TRBV19,-,-,TRBJ2-1,CASGSRSMAYNEQFF,TGTGCCAGCGGGTCAAGGAGTATGGCCTACAATGAGCAGTTCTTC
TRBV7-6,-,-,TRBJ1-1,CASSLARDGNTEAFF,TGTGCCAGCAGCTTAGCGCGGGACGGGAACACTGAAGCTTTCTTT
TRBV4-2,TRBD2,-,TRBJ2-1,CASSQGDSGTYNEQFF,TGTGCCAGCAGCCAAGGAGATAGCGGGACGTACAATGAGCAGTTCTTC
TRBV12-5,TRBD1,-,TRBJ2-7,CASGSRTGNYEQYF,TGTGCTAGTGGTTCGCGGACAGGGAACTACGAGCAGTACTTC
TRBV11-2,-,-,TRBJ2-2,CASSRIGVGELFF,TGTGCCAGCAGCCGAATTGGGGTCGGGGAGCTGTTTTTT
TRBV11-3,TRBD1,once,TRBJ2-2,CASSSGTGNFNTGELFF,TGTGCCAGCAGCTCCGGGACAGGGAATTTTAACACCGGGGAGCTGTTTTTT
TRBV7-6,-,-,TRBJ1-1,CASSLGSGGTEAFF,TGTGCCAGCAGCCTGGGCAGCGGGGGCACTGAAGCTTTCTTT
TRBV6-5,TRBD2,once,TRBJ2-7,CASSTGGPYEQYF,TGTGCCAGCAGTACGGGGGGGCCCTACGAGCAGTACTTC
TRBV5-6,-,-,TRBJ2-7,CASSVEREQYF,TGTGCCAGCAGCGTCGAAAGGGAGCAGTACTTC
TRBV5-4,-,-,TRBJ1-1,CASSFKGTEAFF,TGTGCCAGCAGCTTTAAGGGCACTGAAGCTTTCTTT
TRBV10-1,TRBD1,-,TRBJ2-7,CASSEQGFEQYF,TGCGCCAGCAGTGAACAGGGGTTCGAGCAGTACTTC
TRBV7-8,-,-,TRBJ2-3,CASSPLSTDTQYF,TGTGCCAGCAGCCCACTCAGCACAGATACGCAGTATTTT
TRBV5-4,-,-,TRBJ1-2,CASSLPSAGTSGRDGYTF,TGTGCCAGCAGCTTGCCGAGCGCTGGTACGTCAGGGCGGGATGGCTACACCTTC
TRBV30,TRBD1,-,TRBJ1-1,CAWSGDRLKSEAFF,TGTGCCTGGAGCGGGGACAGGTTAAAATCTGAAGCTTTCTTT
TRBV28,TRBD1,-,TRBJ1-3,CASSLKGASGNTIYF,TGTGCCAGCAGTTTAAAGGGGGCAAGTGGAAACACCATATATTTT
TRBV7-8,-,-,TRBJ1-2,CASSRTLHNYGYTF,TGTGCCAGCAGCAGGACATTACATAACTATGGCTACACCTTC
TRBV4-1,-,-,TRBJ2-2,CASSQDWGAENTGELFF,TGCGCCAGCAGCCAAGATTGGGGGGCGGAGAACACCGGGGAGCTGTTTTTT
TRBV4-1,TRBD2,-,TRBJ2-7,CASSPTAGVGEQYF,TGCGCCAGCAGCCCGACGGCGGGAGTTGGCGAGCAGTACTTC
TRBV7-6,TRBD1,-,TRBJ2-5,CASSLRTGYETQYF,TGTGCCAGCAGCCTAAGGACAGGTTACGAGACCCAGTACTTC